Listed below are T cell receptor beta chains from one sample, sequenced in a study of cytomegalovirus exposure and HLA in healthy donors. Libraries were prepared by immunoSEQ multiplex PCR; TCRdb keeps only in-frame clonotypes and omits some of them. The sample lists over 150,000 clones, 90% to 97% occurring once. Sequenced material: PBMCs. These receptors all stem from a woman under 30 in good health and CMV-seronegative. The CDR3 runs from the conserved cysteine through the conserved F or W.

V	J	CDR3
TRBV5-5	TRBJ2-7	CASSFGLLVDYEQYF
TRBV7-9	TRBJ2-1	CASSLGGQGLGNEQFF
TRBV2	TRBJ2-2	CASIRTSNTGELFF
TRBV7-9	TRBJ2-3	CASRMGLSDTQYF
TRBV18	TRBJ2-5	CASSPVLAGRETQYF
TRBV11-2	TRBJ2-1	CASSPLSYNEQFF
TRBV6-1	TRBJ2-6	CASSEHGGSGANVLTF
TRBV7-6	TRBJ2-2	CASSLLSGGAVGGELFF
TRBV18	TRBJ2-5	CASSPSSGPKGSQYF
TRBV5-1	TRBJ2-1	CASSPASGGGRGNEQFF
TRBV19	TRBJ2-2	CASSIAARPSTGELFF
TRBV6-4	TRBJ1-5	CASSDSTGQPQHF
TRBV7-3	TRBJ2-3	CASSLSPGDTQYF
TRBV6-6	TRBJ2-7	CASKPGQHQKQYF
TRBV11-2	TRBJ1-2	CASSLGLSYGYTF
TRBV6-6	TRBJ1-6	CASSSLTVSYNSPLHF
TRBV6-9	TRBJ1-5	CASGTRQGPNQPQHF
TRBV6-4	TRBJ1-5	CASHPPFQRDRQLSNQPQHF
TRBV27	TRBJ1-5	CASSTYRGSNQPQHF
TRBV13	TRBJ2-3	CASSRGGTSGEDTQYF
TRBV6-5	TRBJ1-2	CASSRRGQGGYGYTF
TRBV9	TRBJ2-3	CASSGTSGVTDTQYF
TRBV19	TRBJ1-6	CASSGGWSPLHF
TRBV30	TRBJ1-2	CAWSTGAGGFAF
TRBV19	TRBJ2-7	CASSTKGQGGHEQYF
TRBV29-1	TRBJ1-6	CSAQTDYNSPLHF
TRBV27	TRBJ1-2	CASSLSGTPLDGYTF
TRBV18	TRBJ2-2	CASSPTEGAGELFF
TRBV4-3	TRBJ2-7	CASSQDRTGRVYEQYF
TRBV5-1	TRBJ2-2	CASRLADTGELFF
TRBV5-4	TRBJ1-1	CASSLGQGAAEAFF
TRBV6-5	TRBJ1-1	CASTLKGQGWGEAFF
TRBV4-3	TRBJ1-4	CASSQDRQGGQKLFF
TRBV4-2	TRBJ1-6	CASSQAGGDSPLHF
TRBV4-1	TRBJ1-5	CASSSVFSNQPQHF
TRBV6-6	TRBJ2-1	CASSYSGGISYEQFF
TRBV7-3	TRBJ1-5	CASSLSRDQPQHF
TRBV11-2	TRBJ2-3	CASSSGLAGSRTDTQYF
TRBV11-2	TRBJ1-1	CASSLLRDRANTEAFF
TRBV4-1	TRBJ1-1	CASSHGPGQKNTEAFF
TRBV7-2	TRBJ2-1	CASSQPGTSGGASNEQFF
TRBV6-1	TRBJ2-7	CASSGGQGYYEQYF
TRBV6-5	TRBJ2-2	CASSLGQGGTGELFF
TRBV27	TRBJ2-7	CASSLRGAGEIPDEQYF
TRBV4-3	TRBJ2-3	CASSHGTSGGGTDTQYF
TRBV29-1	TRBJ2-7	CSVEEDGLSYEQYF
TRBV9	TRBJ1-6	CASSVRPDISYNSPLHF
TRBV25-1	TRBJ2-1	CASQGLAGGYNEQFF
TRBV12-5	TRBJ2-1	CASGSLGGGPNEQFF
TRBV4-2	TRBJ1-5	CASSQEGGRNQPQHF
TRBV2	TRBJ1-6	CASRAGVSVNSPLHF